This T cell receptor (beta chain) was documented in a study of blood T cell repertoires in COVID-19. Study-level background: The study drew acute and convalescent COVID-19 samples from the United States, Italy and Spain.

Data came from immunoSEQ multiplex PCR; TCRdb stores just in-frame clones and leaves some out. The sample holds about 110,000 clones, 70% to 75% seen once. With respect to this clone: Other nucleotide sequences in the sample specify the same CDR3.

V was pared by 3 bases and J by 3 bases, with 5 bases of the junction left unmatched. This CDR3 comprises 14 residues. CDR1 and CDR2 (germline): SGHRS, YFSETQ. This clonotype was sampled from a human donor with acute or convalescent COVID-19. The donor label of this sample is uncertain. This chain joins TRBV5-1 and TRBJ1-1, with 7 nucleotides matching TRBD1. Source material: peripheral blood. As DNA, the CDR3 is TGCGCCAGCAGCTCGACAGGGTCCGACACTGAAGCTTTCTTT. Translating it yields CASSSTGSDTEAFF.